This entry describes one T cell receptor beta chain. There are many counts of this clonotype. The antigen it binds to is not known. Base qualities are missing; no much larger clone stands one base away. The V end loses 4 bases and the J end loses 0 bases, and a stretch of 12 bases separates them. CDR3 length: 16 amino acids, cysteine to phenylalanine. Only CDR3 DNA remains: 48 bases, in frame from the first base. For CDR1 and CDR2, the germline V gene (reference sequence) lists SEHNR and FQNEAQ. This entry belongs to a study of T cells after yellow fever vaccination (dated by TCRdb to between 2018 and 2021). Background on the whole study: The SMART-Seq v4 Ultra Low Input RNA kit was used to prepare libraries from fractions with low cell numbers. Two healthy male donors, one aged 18 to 30 and one aged 30 to 40 years, made up the cohort. To follow T-cell clones before and after both primary and booster YFV17D yellow fever vaccination, bulk TCR alpha and beta repertoires underwent longitudinal sequencing. Blood samples were taken at several timepoints before and after primary and secondary immunization, and bulk PBMC replicates and cell subsets were isolated. The research as a whole found: Because abundant contaminating clonotypes from the bulk population could be contained in FACS-sorted repertoires, computational filtering was required. After the booster, most clones that had expanded after primary vaccination were detected again (about 95% of CD4 and roughly 86% of CD8), suggesting broad maintenance of memory. A small fraction of clonotypes appeared in both the CD4 and CD8 compartments, likely as a result of convergent recombination. Because only a couple of donors were included in the study, the extent to which the findings can be generalized is limited. Compared with the primary T-cell response, the secondary T-cell response was faster but weaker, reaching its peak on day 5 rather than on day 15.

Sample treatment or condition, as interpreted from the label and publication: live attenuated yellow fever vaccine strain. A standard Ficoll-Paque protocol was used to isolate PBMCs from peripheral blood. CD4 and CD8 T-cell fractions were isolated with Dynabeads CD4 and CD8 positive selection kits. TriZol was used to extract RNA from bulk PBMCs, from CD4 and CD8 fractions, and from dextramer-positive and dextramer-negative fractions. TCR cDNA was made using 5'RACE template switching, a step that added a universal primer site and unique molecular identifiers. cDNA synthesis was primed from both the TCR alpha and TCR beta constant segments. Library amplification used two PCR steps, and the second PCR step added sample barcodes and sequencing adapters. Libraries were sequenced on Illumina HiSeq 2500 (2x100 bp) or NovaSeq (2x150 bp). Under the source paper's analysis protocol: MIGEC was used to demultiplex reads and collapse the reads into UMI consensus sequences, and MiXCR was used for V(D)J alignment. Using edgeR on replicate PBMC samples, clonotypes were called vaccine-responding if FDR was below 0.01 and the log2 fold change was above 5 up to day 15. Each bulk clonotype was labeled CD4 or CD8 based on which sequenced repertoire, CD4 or CD8, contained the clonotype at higher abundance. In TCRdb, the public reads were trimmed at Q25 with fastp and aligned with MiXCR, with productive beta chains retained. CDR3 protein duplicates are merged, each entry listing the most common genes and DNA. For this entry, the V and J calls and clone size follow TCRdb and not the study's own pipeline. This sample has about 68,000 distinct CDR3 sequences in its table, and over 6% of those were observed once. About 40% of the sample is in the top ten clones.

This material consisted of CD8+ T cells sorted from PBMCs, taken around 45 days after the first yellow fever vaccination. The rearrangement joined TRBV7-9 to TRBJ2-2; there is no confident call for the D gene. The sequence was collected from a man aged 18 to 30 who received the YFV17D yellow fever vaccine. The CDR3 sequence is CASSSPPESNTGELFF. DNA sequence: TGTGCCAGCAGCTCCCCACCCGAGTCGAACACCGGGGAGCTGTTTTTT.